This entry lists 23 T cell receptor beta chains sequenced from one sample in a study of T cells in Graves' hyperthyroidism and ophthalmopathy. Amplification of TCR beta CDR3 regions was performed using RNA transcripts as template. The HTBI primer set drove a first-round RT-PCR of the TCR CDR3. A single record per CDR3 protein comes from TCRdb applying MiXCR to the multiplex PCR reads. Counted here are around 290,000 distinct CDR3 sequences, 15% to 20% occurring once; the ten biggest clones make up roughly 53%. Sequencing was done on a sample of blood. These receptors were collected from a woman aged 55-69 years with Graves' ophthalmopathy.

This clonotype was counted many times. The rearrangement uses TRBV20-1 and TRBJ2-3; D gene ambiguous. Trimming took 0 bases from V and 6 from J, leaving 22 bases between them. Germline-derived CDR1 and CDR2 are DFQATT and SNEGSKA (reference sequence). This CDR3 has 17 residues. The CDR3 nucleotides read TGCAGTGCTAGAGATTTGGTGGCCGACGGCCATGTGGATACGCAGTATTTT. This translates into CSARDLVADGHVDTQYF.

The V call is TRBV18, the J call TRBJ2-4, with D maybe TRBD2 (5 bases). The V gene's germline CDR1 is KGHSH and CDR2 LQKENI. V shed 0 bases and J shed 2 bases, with 8 bases lying between them. The CDR3 extends over 15 amino acids. This CDR3 is CASSPPDGTKNIQYF. The CDR3 DNA reads TGTGCCAGCTCACCACCGGACGGGACCAAAAACATTCAGTACTTC.

This clonotype was found many times. The chain carries TRBV10-1 and TRBJ2-7, with D tentatively TRBD1 (5 bases). V gave up 6 bases and J gave up 5 bases, with 20 bases separating them. CDR3 length: 15 amino acids. Germline CDR1 WNHNN, CDR2 SYGVQD (reference sequence). The CDR3 is CASSPSVDIRDEQYF. CDR3 bases: TGCGCCAGCAGCCCCTCTGTGGACATTCGGGACGAGCAGTACTTC.

This clonotype has a single count. The rearrangement links TRBV12-3 or TRBV12-4 to TRBJ1-5, with 11 bases fitting TRBD1. The CDR3 is made up of 17 amino acids. Unmatched junction bases numbered 7, after V lost 6 bases and J lost 0 bases. The CDR3 DNA reads as TGTGCCAGCAGGGCCGGACAGGGGGCGCGTAGCAATCAGCCCCAGCATTTT. Translated: CASRAGQGARSNQPQHF.

V gene TRBV12-3 or TRBV12-4 combines with J gene TRBJ2-1, with TRBD2 identical over 14 bases. This CDR3 comprises 17 residues. The junction had 10 bases not matched to a gene; V was cut back by 5 bases and J by 7 bases. In nucleotides, the CDR3 is TGTGCCAGCAGTCTTCAACGACTAGCGGGAGGGCCGAATGAGCAGTTCTTC. Its translation: CASSLQRLAGGPNEQFF.

The chain links TRBV5-1 to TRBJ1-2; D is perhaps TRBD1 (6 bases). The germline CDR1 and CDR2 sequences are SGHRS and YFSETQ. This CDR3 region has 13 residues. Trimming removed 4 bases at V and 5 bases at J, with 12 bases between. CDR3 amino acids: CASSEQGQYGYTF. DNA for the CDR3: TGCGCCAGCAGCGAACAAGGACAGTATGGCTACACCTTC.

This clonotype appeared many times. This chain connects TRBV9 to TRBJ2-1; 8 positions agree with TRBD2. Germline CDR1 and CDR2: SGDLS and YYNGEE. Trimming cost V 3 bases and J 6 bases; bases outside gene matches: 5. This CDR3 has 14 amino acids. The CDR3 reads CASSAGLDSNEQFF. The CDR3 DNA reads TGTGCCAGCAGCGCGGGACTAGACTCCAATGAGCAGTTCTTC.

About this clonotype itself: A much more abundant neighbour one base away suggests this may be a read error. This chain connects TRBV7-2 to TRBJ2-1; D is unresolved. V was trimmed by 8 bases and J by 2 bases, leaving 10 bases between them. CDR3 length: 13 residues. CDR1 and CDR2 (germline): SGHTA, FQGNSA. The CDR3 sequence is CASGPHPYNEQFF. CDR3 bases: TGTGCCAGCGGCCCCCATCCCTACAATGAGCAGTTCTTC.

The chain joins TRBV7-8 to TRBJ2-7; TRBD1 aligns across 8 bases. V trimming: 5 bases; J trimming: 6 bases; junction bases outside the gene matches: 18. The germline V gene encodes CDR1 SGHVS and CDR2 FQNEAQ. The CDR3 has 17 residues. The CDR3 DNA reads as TGTGCCAGCAGCCTCGGACAGGGAATTATCTCGGCCAGCGAGCAGTACTTC. Its translation is CASSLGQGIISASEQYF.

This clonotype occurred a few times. This chain connects TRBV24-1 to TRBJ1-6; 7 positions agree with TRBD1. The CDR3 contains 15 residues. CDR1 is KGHDR and CDR2 is SFDVKD in the germline V gene. After removal of 8 bases from V and 10 bases from J, the junction contained 13 bases not matched to a gene. The CDR3 reads CATKLMTGLDSPLHF. The CDR3 DNA reads TGTGCCACCAAACTAATGACAGGGTTGGACTCACCCCTCCACTTT.

The table lists this clonotype with many counts. This sequence joins TRBV5-1 and TRBJ2-2; D gene ambiguous. This CDR3 is 16 amino acids long. Germline V gene lookup returns CDR1 SGHRS and CDR2 YFSETQ. The V end lost 0 bases, the J end lost 6 bases, and 15 bases lay between the germline ends. CDR3 sequence reads: CASSLVPPTISGELFF. CDR3 sequence (DNA): TGCGCCAGCAGCTTGGTACCCCCTACTATCTCCGGGGAGCTGTTTTTT.

The V call is TRBV19, the J call TRBJ1-1, with D tentatively TRBD1 (5 bases). The V end lost 5 bases, the J end lost 6 bases, and 10 bases lay between the germline ends. CDR3 size: 12 residues. Germline V CDR1 and CDR2: LNHDA, SQIVND (reference sequence). In DNA form, the CDR3 reads TGTGCCAGTAGTTGGGGAGGGGCTGAAGCTTTCTTT. As protein: CASSWGGAEAFF.

This clonotype came up many times. J is TRBJ1-2 and V is TRBV5-1; TRBD1 matches 9 bases. This CDR3 is built from 15 residues. Trimming took 5 bases from V and 4 from J; bases not matched to a gene: 9. Germline CDR1 reads SGHRS; CDR2 reads YFSETQ. As DNA, the CDR3 is TGCGCCAGCAGACACGAAGGGACAGGGCCCTATGGCTACACCTTC. This gives the protein CASRHEGTGPYGYTF.

Ten or more counts support this clonotype. The rearrangement joins TRBV20-1 to TRBJ2-5; possibly TRBD2 for D (5 bases). The germline V gene has CDR1 DFQATT and CDR2 SNEGSKA (reference sequence). The CDR3 spans 15 residues. Trimming removed 4 bases from V and 2 bases from J, with 17 bases in between. This CDR3 is CSATRLGRTQETQYF. DNA for the CDR3: TGCAGTGCTACCCGACTTGGTAGGACTCAAGAGACCCAGTACTTC.

This clonotype appeared a few times. This may be a read error: a much more frequent sequence differs by one nucleotide. The CDR3 DNA sequence: TGCAGTGCTAGAGACTTTCTAGCGGGAGACCCAGATACGCAGTATTTT. This translates into CSARDFLAGDPDTQYF. The chain is built from TRBV20-1 and TRBJ2-3; 10 bases are a match to TRBD2. J was trimmed by 4 bases and V by 0 bases; bases with no gene match: 7. The CDR3 loop spans 16 amino acids. CDR1 is DFQATT and CDR2 is SNEGSKA in the germline V gene (reference sequence).

J is TRBJ2-7 and V is TRBV30; TRBD1 might be the D (5 bases). Trimming took 3 bases from V and 2 from J, leaving 8 bases between them. CDR1 is GTSNPN and CDR2 is SVGIG in the germline V gene (reference sequence). CDR3 length: 12 residues. In DNA form, the CDR3 reads TGTGCCTGGAGCCCAGGGACCTACGAGCAGTACTTC. It translates to CAWSPGTYEQYF.

This clonotype was seen only a few times. The chain joins TRBV3-1 to TRBJ2-1, with 7 positions matching TRBD2. CDR1 is LGHDT and CDR2 is YNNKEL in the germline V gene (reference sequence). J was trimmed by 4 bases and V by 4 bases; bases with no gene match: 10. The CDR3 contains 16 residues. The chain's CDR3 is CASSPSGTITYNEQFF. CDR3 DNA: TGTGCCAGCAGCCCCTCCGGGACTATCACATACAATGAGCAGTTCTTC.

This clonotype has only a few counts. The chain joins TRBV6-5 to TRBJ2-7; no clear D. Germline-derived CDR1 and CDR2 are MNHEY and SVGAGI. There are 12 residues in the CDR3. V was shortened by 5 bases and J by 5 bases, with 10 bases between the two germline ends. The CDR3 sequence is CASSASGNEQYF. The CDR3 DNA sequence: TGTGCCAGCAGTGCCAGTGGCAACGAGCAGTACTTC.

J is TRBJ2-3 and V is TRBV19, with D tentatively TRBD1 (6 bases). The V gene lost 6 bases and the J gene lost 1 base, with 20 bases spanning the gap. CDR3 length equals 17 residues. Germline V gives CDR1 LNHDA, CDR2 SQIVND (reference sequence). DNA for the CDR3: TGTGCCAGTAGCTCTCCCCTGGGGGCAGACGGCACAGATACGCAGTATTTT. This sequence encodes CASSSPLGADGTDTQYF.

This clonotype was seen once. The chain joins TRBV20-1 to TRBJ2-7; no definite D call. The CDR3 runs to 11 residues. Trimming removed 3 bases at V and 8 bases at J, with 11 bases between. In germline, CDR1 is DFQATT, CDR2 SNEGSKA (reference sequence). This chain's CDR3 is CSARLRTKQYF. DNA for the CDR3: TGCAGTGCTAGGTTACGGACCAAGCAGTACTTC.

This chain connects TRBV5-1 to TRBJ2-6; perhaps D is TRBD1 or TRBD2 (5 bases each). Germline loops: CDR1 SGHRS, CDR2 YFSETQ. The CDR3 has 23 residues. V was shortened by 0 bases and J by 0 bases, with 28 bases between the two germline ends. CDR3 residues: CASSLARGQGRIPTNSGANVLTF. CDR3 DNA sequence: TGCGCCAGCAGCTTGGCACGAGGTCAGGGACGAATACCCACTAACTCTGGGGCCAACGTCCTGACTTTC.

The CDR3 region has the DNA TGCGCCAGCAGCCAAGAAACGGGGCTGGGTGGGGCCAACGTCCTGACTTTC. It specifies CASSQETGLGGANVLTF. The V call is TRBV4-3, the J call TRBJ2-6; D may match TRBD1 or TRBD2 (5 bases each). The CDR3 loop spans 17 amino acids. The germline gives CDR1 LGHNA, CDR2 YSLEER. V shed 0 bases and J shed 3 bases, with 12 bases lying between them.

This clonotype was seen only a few times. This chain connects TRBV4-3 to TRBJ1-4, with TRBD1 as a possible D gene (5 bases). V dropped 1 base and J dropped 6 bases, with 12 bases sitting between them. Germline-derived CDR1 and CDR2 are LGHNA and YSLEER. This CDR3 comprises 15 residues. The CDR3 DNA follows: TGCGCCAGCAGCCAAGGGGACCGGATGGATGAAAAACTGTTTTTT. It yields the protein CASSQGDRMDEKLFF.